This record looks at one T cell receptor (beta chain) sequence and its context. What it binds is not known. The record originates from a study of T-cell memory formation after mild COVID-19. Study-wide results and limits: Day 15 to 85 contracting clones showed balanced CD4/CD8; day 15 to 37 expanders favored CD4+.

A 5'RACE reaction primed in the constant segment made cDNA libraries of TCR alpha and TCR beta, and these carried sample barcodes and UMIs. In TCRdb, the 5' RACE reads were re-called with MiXCR into one record per CDR3 protein. The sample has some 600,000 distinct CDR3 sequences, roughly 17% seen once. Germline CDR1 SGDLS, CDR2 YYNGEE. This CDR3 comprises 16 residues. Trimming stripped 4 bases from V and 4 bases from J, with 20 bases between. The sample taken for sequencing was PBMCs or a T cell subset sorted from them (not recorded which). This chain uses TRBV9 with TRBJ1-2; D perhaps matches TRBD1 (5 bases). The clonotype was recovered from an adult woman who had mild COVID-19 (a few samples of this study predate the infection). Cell type and time point are not known. CDR3: CASSPGGSQGFYGYTF. CDR3 nucleotide sequence: TGTGCCAGCAGCCCAGGAGGGTCCCAGGGATTCTATGGCTACACCTTC.